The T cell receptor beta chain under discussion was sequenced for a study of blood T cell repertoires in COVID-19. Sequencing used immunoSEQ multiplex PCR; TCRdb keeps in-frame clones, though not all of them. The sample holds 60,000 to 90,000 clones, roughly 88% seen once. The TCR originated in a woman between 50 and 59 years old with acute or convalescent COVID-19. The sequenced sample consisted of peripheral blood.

The CDR3 nucleotides read TGTGCCAGCAGCCCGACATGGCAGCCCCAGCATTTT. Amino acids: CASSPTWQPQHF. The V and J genes are TRBV6-5 and TRBJ1-5; D is ambiguous. CDR3 length equals 12 residues. The ends were cut back, 6 bases at V and 7 bases at J, with 10 bases in the middle. Germline V gene data show CDR1 as MNHEY and CDR2 as SVGAGI.